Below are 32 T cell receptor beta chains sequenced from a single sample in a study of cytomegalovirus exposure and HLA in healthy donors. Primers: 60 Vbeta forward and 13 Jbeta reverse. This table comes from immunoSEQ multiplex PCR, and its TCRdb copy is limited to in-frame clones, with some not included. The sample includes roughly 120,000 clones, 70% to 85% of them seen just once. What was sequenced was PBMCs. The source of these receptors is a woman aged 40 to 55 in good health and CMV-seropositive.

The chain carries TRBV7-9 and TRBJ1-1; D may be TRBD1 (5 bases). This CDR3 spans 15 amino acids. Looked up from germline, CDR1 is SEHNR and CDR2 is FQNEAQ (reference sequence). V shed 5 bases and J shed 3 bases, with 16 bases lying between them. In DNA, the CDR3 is TGTGCCAGCAGCCCCGCGGCAGGGTACGACACTGAAGCTTTCTTT. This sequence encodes CASSPAAGYDTEAFF. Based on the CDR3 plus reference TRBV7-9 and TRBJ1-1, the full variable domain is DTGVSQNPRHKITKRGQNVTFRCDPISEHNRLYWYRQTLGQGPEFLTYFQNEAQLEKSRLLSDRFSAERPKGSFSTLEIQRTEQGDSAMYLCASSPAAGYDTEAFFGQGTRLTVV.

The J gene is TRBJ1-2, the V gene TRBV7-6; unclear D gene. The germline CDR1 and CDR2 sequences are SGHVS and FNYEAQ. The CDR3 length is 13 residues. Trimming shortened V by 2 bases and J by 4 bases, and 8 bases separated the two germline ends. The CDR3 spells CASSLPDFYGYTF. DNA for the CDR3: TGTGCCAGCAGCTTACCCGACTTCTATGGCTACACCTTC. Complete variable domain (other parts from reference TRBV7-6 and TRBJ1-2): GAGVSQSPRYKVTKRGQDVALRCDPISGHVSLYWYRQALGQGPEFLTYFNYEAQQDKSGLPNDRFSAERPEGSISTLTIQRTEQRDSAMYRCASSLPDFYGYTFGSGTRLTVV.

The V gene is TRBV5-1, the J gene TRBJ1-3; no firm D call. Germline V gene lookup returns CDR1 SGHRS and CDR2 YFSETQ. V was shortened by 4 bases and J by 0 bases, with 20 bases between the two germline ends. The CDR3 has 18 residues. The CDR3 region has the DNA TGCGCCAGCAGCCTAGGAGGCCCCCTCAGGTCCTCTGGAAACACCATATATTTT. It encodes CASSLGGPLRSSGNTIYF. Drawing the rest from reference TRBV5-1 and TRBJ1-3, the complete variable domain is KAGVTQTPRYLIKTRGQQVTLSCSPISGHRSVSWYQQTPGQGLQFLFEYFSETQRNKGNFPGRFSGRQFSNSRSEMNVSTLELGDSALYLCASSLGGPLRSSGNTIYFGEGSWLTVV.

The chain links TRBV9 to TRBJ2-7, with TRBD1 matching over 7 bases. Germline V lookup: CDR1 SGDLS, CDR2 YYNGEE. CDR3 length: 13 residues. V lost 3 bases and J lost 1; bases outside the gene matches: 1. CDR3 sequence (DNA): TGTGCCAGCAGCGGGGACAGTTCCTACGAGCAGTACTTC. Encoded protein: CASSGDSSYEQYF.

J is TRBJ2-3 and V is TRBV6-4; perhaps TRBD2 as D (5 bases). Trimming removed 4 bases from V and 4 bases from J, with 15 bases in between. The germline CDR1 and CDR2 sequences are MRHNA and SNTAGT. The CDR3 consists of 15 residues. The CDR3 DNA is TGTGCCAGCAGTGTGGGGAGCGGAGGTCCAGATACGCAGTATTTT. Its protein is CASSVGSGGPDTQYF.

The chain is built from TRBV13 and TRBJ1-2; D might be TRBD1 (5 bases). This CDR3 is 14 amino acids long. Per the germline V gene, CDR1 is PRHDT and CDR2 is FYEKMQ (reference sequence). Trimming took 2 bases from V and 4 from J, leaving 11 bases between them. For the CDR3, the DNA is TGTGCCAGCAGCTTACAGAGACAGCCCTATGGCTACACCTTC. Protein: CASSLQRQPYGYTF.

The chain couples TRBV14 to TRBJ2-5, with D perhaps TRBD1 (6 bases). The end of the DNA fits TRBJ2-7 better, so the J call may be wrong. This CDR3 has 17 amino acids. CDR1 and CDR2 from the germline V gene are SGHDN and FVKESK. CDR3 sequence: CASSQESLGRGSYEQYF. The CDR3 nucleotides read TGTGCCAGCAGCCAAGAATCCCTTGGCAGGGGCTCCTACGAGCAGTACTTC.

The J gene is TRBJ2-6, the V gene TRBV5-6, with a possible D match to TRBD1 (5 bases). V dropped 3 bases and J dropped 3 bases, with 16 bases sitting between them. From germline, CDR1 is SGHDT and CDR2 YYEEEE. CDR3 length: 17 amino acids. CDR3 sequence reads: CASSSRPGPFGANVLTF. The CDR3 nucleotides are TGTGCCAGCAGCTCTCGACCAGGGCCCTTTGGGGCCAACGTCCTGACTTTC. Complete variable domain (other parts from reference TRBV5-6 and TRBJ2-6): DAGVTQSPTHLIKTRGQQVTLRCSPKSGHDTVSWYQQALGQGPQFIFQYYEEEERQRGNFPDRFSGHQFPNYSSELNVNALLLGDSALYLCASSSRPGPFGANVLTFGAGSRLTVL.

The CDR3 sequence is CASSYQAGGSSYEQYF. CDR3 nucleotide sequence: TGCGCCAGCAGCTATCAAGCGGGAGGGTCCTCCTACGAGCAGTACTTC. The chain couples TRBV5-1 to TRBJ2-7; 10 bases align to TRBD2. V dropped 3 bases and J dropped 0; count of bases not matched to a gene: 6. The germline CDR1 and CDR2 sequences are SGHRS and YFSETQ. The CDR3 runs 16 residues.

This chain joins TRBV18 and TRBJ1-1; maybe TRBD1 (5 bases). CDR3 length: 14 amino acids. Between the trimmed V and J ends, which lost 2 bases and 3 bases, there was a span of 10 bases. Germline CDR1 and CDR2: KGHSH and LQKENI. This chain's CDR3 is CASSPDSDYTEAFF. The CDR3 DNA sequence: TGTGCCAGCTCACCAGACAGCGACTACACTGAAGCTTTCTTT.

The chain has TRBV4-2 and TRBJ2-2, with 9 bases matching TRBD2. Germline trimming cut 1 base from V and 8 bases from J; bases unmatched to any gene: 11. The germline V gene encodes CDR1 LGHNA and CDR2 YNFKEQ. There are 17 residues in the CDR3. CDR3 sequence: CASSQASPSGVKGELFF. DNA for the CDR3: TGTGCCAGCAGCCAAGCATCACCTAGCGGGGTAAAAGGGGAGCTGTTTTTT.

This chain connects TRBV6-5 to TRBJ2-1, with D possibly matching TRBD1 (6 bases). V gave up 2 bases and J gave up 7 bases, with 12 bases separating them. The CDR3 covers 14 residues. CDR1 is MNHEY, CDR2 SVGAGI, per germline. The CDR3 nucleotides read TGTGCCAGCAGTTACCAGGGGACGAGGAATGAGCAGTTCTTC. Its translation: CASSYQGTRNEQFF.

CDR3 in amino acids: CASSLALSVAGGDYEQYF. The CDR3 bases are TGTGCCAGCAGCTTGGCCTTGTCGGTGGCGGGGGGGGACTACGAGCAGTACTTC. The J gene is TRBJ2-7, the V gene TRBV5-4; 9 bases match TRBD2. This CDR3 spans 18 amino acids. Trimming at V came to 0 bases and at J to 3 bases, leaving 13 bases not matched to a gene. Germline V lookup: CDR1 SGHNT, CDR2 YYREEE (reference sequence).

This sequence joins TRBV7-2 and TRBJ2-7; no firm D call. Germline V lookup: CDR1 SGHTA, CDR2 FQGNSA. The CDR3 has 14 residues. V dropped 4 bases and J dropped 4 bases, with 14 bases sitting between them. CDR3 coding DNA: TGTGCCAGCAGCTCGCCCCGAGCCCGTTACGAGCAGTACTTC. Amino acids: CASSSPRARYEQYF.

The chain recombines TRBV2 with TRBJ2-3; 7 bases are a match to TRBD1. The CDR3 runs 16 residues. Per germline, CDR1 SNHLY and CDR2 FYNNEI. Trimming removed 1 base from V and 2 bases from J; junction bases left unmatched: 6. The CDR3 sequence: CASSEGWGTATDTQYF. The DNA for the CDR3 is TGTGCCAGCAGTGAAGGGTGGGGGACAGCCACAGATACGCAGTATTTT.

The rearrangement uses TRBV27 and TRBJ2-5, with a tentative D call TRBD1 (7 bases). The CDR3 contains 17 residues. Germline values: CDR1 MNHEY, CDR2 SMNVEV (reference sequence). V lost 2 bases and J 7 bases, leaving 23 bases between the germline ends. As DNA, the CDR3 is TGTGCCAGCAGTTTAGCCCTTCGACAGGGAGGAAAGGGGACCCAGTACTTC. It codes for CASSLALRQGGKGTQYF.

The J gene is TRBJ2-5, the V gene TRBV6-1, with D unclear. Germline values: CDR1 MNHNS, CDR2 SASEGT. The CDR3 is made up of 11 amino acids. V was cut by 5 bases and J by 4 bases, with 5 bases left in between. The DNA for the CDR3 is TGTGCCAGCAGTTTATCAGAGACCCAGTACTTC. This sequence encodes CASSLSETQYF.

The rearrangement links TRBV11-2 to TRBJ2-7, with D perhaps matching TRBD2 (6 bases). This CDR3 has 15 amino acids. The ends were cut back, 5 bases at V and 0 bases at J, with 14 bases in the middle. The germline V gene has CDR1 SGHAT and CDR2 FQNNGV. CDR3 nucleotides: TGTGCCAGCAGCCGTGCGCGGGGAAGCTCCTACGAGCAGTACTTC. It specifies CASSRARGSSYEQYF.

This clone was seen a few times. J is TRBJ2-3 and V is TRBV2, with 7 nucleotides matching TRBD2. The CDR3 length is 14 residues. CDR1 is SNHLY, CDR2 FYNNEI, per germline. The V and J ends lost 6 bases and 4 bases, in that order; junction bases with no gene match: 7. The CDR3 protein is CASSARTSSDTQYF. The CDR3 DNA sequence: TGTGCCAGCAGCGCCCGGACTAGTTCAGATACGCAGTATTTT.

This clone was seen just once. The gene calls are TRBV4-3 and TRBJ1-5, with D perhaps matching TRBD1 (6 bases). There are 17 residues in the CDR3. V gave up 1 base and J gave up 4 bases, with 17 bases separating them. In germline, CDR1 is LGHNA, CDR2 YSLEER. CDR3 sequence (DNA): TGCGCCAGCAGCCAAGGGCTTTTTCGGGGGGCGAATCAGCCCCAGCATTTT. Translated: CASSQGLFRGANQPQHF.

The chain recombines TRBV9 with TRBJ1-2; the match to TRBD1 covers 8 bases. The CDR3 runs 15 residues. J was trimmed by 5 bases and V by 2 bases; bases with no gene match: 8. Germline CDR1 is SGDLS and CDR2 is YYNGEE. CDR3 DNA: TGTGCCAGCAGCGTTAACACAGGGGGTCGGTATGGCTACACCTTC. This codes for CASSVNTGGRYGYTF.

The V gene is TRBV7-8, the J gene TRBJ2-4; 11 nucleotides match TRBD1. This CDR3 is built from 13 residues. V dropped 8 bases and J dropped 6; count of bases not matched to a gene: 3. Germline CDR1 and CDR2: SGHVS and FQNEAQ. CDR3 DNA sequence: TGTGCCAGCTCGGGACAGGGGGTAAACATTCAGTACTTC. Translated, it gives CASSGQGVNIQYF.

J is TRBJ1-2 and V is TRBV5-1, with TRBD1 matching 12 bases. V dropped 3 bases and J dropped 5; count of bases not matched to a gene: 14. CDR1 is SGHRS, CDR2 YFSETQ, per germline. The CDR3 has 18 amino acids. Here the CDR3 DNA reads TGCGCCAGCAGCTCAAGTCCCGGGACAGGGGGCGGAGGGTATGGCTACACCTTC. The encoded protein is CASSSSPGTGGGGYGYTF.

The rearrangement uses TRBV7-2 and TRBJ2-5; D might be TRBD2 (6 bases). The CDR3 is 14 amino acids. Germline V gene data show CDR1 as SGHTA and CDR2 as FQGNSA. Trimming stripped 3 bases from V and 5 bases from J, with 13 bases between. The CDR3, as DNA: TGTGCCAGCAGCTTTGGACGGGAGAGGGAGACCCAGTACTTC. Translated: CASSFGRERETQYF.

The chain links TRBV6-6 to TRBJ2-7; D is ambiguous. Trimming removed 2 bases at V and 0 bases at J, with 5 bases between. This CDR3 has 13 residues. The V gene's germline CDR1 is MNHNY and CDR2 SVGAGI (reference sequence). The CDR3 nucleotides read TGTGCCAGCAGTTACGTGGCCTCCTACGAGCAGTACTTC. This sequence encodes CASSYVASYEQYF.

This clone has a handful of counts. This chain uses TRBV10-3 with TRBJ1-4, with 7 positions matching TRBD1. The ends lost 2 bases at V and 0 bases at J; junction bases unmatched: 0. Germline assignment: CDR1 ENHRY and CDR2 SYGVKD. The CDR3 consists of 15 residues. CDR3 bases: TGTGCCATCAGTGAGGGGACAGCAACTAATGAAAAACTGTTTTTT. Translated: CAISEGTATNEKLFF.

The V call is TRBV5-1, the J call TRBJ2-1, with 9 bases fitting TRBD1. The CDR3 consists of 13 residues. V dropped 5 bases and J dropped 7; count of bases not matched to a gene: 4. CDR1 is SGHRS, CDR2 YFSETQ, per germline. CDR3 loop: CASRQTGGNEQFF. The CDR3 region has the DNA TGCGCCAGCAGGCAGACAGGGGGGAATGAGCAGTTCTTC.

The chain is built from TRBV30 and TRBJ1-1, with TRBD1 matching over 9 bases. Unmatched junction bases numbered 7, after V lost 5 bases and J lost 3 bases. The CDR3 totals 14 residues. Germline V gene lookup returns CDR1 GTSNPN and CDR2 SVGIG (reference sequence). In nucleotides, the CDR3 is TGTGCCTGGCTCACAGGGGGCGCGGACACTGAAGCTTTCTTT. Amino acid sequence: CAWLTGGADTEAFF.

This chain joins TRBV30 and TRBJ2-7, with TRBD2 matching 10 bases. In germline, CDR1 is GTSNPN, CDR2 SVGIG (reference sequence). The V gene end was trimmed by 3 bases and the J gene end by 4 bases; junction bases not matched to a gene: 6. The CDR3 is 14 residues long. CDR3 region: CAWRPGLASYEQYF. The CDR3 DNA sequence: TGTGCCTGGAGGCCGGGACTAGCGTCATACGAGCAGTACTTC.

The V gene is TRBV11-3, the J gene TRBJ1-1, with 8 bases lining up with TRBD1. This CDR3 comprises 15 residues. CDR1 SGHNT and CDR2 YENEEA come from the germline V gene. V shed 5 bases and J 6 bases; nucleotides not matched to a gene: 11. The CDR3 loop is CASSPSTGVRSEAFF. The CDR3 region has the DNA TGTGCCAGCAGCCCCTCGACAGGGGTTCGTTCTGAAGCTTTCTTT. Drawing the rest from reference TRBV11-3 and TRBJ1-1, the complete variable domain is EAGVVQSPRYKIIEKKQPVAFWCNPISGHNTLYWYLQNLGQGPELLIRYENEEAVDDSQLPKDRFSAERLKGVDSTLKIQPAELGDSAVYLCASSPSTGVRSEAFFGQGTRLTVV.

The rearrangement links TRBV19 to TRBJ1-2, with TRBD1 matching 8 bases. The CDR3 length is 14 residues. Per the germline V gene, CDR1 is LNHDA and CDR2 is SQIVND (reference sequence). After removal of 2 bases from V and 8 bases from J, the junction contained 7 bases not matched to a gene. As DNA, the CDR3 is TGTGCCAGTAGTATACCACCAGGGGGCTGGGGCTACACCTTC. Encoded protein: CASSIPPGGWGYTF.

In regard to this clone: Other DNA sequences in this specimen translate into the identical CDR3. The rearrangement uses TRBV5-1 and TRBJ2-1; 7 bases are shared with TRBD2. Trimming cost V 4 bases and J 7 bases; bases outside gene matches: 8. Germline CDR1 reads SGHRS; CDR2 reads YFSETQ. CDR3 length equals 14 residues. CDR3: CASSPYGRHNEQFF. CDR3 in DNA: TGCGCCAGCAGCCCCTACGGGAGGCATAATGAGCAGTTCTTC.